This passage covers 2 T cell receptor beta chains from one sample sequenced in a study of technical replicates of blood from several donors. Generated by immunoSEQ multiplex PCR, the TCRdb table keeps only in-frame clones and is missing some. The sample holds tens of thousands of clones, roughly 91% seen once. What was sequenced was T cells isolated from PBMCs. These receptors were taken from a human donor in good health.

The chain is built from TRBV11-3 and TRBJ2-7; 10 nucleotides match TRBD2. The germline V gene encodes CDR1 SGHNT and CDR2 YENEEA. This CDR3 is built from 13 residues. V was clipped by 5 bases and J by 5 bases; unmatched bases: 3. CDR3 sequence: CASSILAGNEQYF. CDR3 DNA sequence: TGTGCCAGCAGCATACTAGCGGGAAACGAGCAGTACTTC.

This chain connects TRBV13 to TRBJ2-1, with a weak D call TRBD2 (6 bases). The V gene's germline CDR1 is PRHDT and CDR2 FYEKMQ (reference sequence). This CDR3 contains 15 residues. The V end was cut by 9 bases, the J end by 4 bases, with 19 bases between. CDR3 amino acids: CASTRRDSPYNEQFF. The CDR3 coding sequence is TGTGCCAGTACGCGAAGGGACTCGCCATACAATGAGCAGTTCTTC.